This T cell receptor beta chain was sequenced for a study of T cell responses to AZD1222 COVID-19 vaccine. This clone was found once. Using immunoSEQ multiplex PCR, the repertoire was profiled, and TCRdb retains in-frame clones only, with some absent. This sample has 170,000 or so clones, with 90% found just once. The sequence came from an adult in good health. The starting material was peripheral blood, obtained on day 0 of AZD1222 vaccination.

CDR3: CASRATVNSYNEQFF. The CDR3 DNA sequence: TGTGCCAGCAGGGCCACAGTAAACTCCTACAATGAGCAGTTCTTC. V and J are TRBV6-4 and TRBJ2-1; no firm D call. Germline V gene lookup returns CDR1 MRHNA and CDR2 SNTAGT. The germline V and J ends were trimmed by 6 bases and 0 bases, with 12 bases remaining between them. This CDR3 comprises 15 residues.